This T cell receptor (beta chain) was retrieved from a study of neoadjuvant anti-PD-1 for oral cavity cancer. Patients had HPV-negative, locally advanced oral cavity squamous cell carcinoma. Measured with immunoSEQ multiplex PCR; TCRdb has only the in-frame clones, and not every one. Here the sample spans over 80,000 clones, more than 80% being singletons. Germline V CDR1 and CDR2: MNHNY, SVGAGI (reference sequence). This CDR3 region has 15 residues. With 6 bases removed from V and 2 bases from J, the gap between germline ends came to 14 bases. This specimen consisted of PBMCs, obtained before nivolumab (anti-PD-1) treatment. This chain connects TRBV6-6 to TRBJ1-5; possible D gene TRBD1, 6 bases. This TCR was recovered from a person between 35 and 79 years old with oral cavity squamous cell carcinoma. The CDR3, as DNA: TGTGCCAGCAGCCGGGAAGCAGGGGGCAATCAGCCCCAGCATTTT. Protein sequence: CASSREAGGNQPQHF.